The 26 T cell receptor beta chains reported below all come from one sample, sequenced in a study of Ad26.COV2.S vaccination and SARS-CoV-2 variants. Treatment noted: approximately 18 received Ad26.COV2.S at low or high dose, single or two shots; about 5 received placebo; per-sample allocation not given. The investigators took samples on day 63 after the first vaccine or placebo injection. Data came from immunoSEQ multiplex PCR; TCRdb stores just in-frame clones and leaves some out. In the table there are 400,000 to 500,000 clones, 89% of which are singletons. The sample was peripheral blood, taken in a trial of Ad26.COV2.S vaccine versus placebo. All receptors derive from a person between 18 and 65 years old who received the Ad26.COV2.S COVID-19 vaccine or a placebo.

The rearrangement links TRBV7-3 to TRBJ2-1; 7 bases fit TRBD2. This CDR3 has 15 residues. Per the germline V gene, CDR1 is SGHTA and CDR2 is FQGTGA. The V gene end was trimmed by 1 base and the J gene end by 8 bases; junction bases not matched to a gene: 8. The CDR3 reads CASSLNGGRFDEQFF. For the CDR3, the DNA is TGTGCCAGCAGCTTAAACGGGGGGAGGTTCGATGAGCAGTTCTTC. The entire variable domain, with the rest obtained from reference TRBV7-3 and TRBJ2-1, is as follows: GAGVSQTPSNKVTEKGKYVELRCDPISGHTALYWYRQSLGQGPEFLIYFQGTGAADDSGLPNDRFFAVRPEGSVSTLKIQRTERGDSAVYLCASSLNGGRFDEQFFGPGTRLTVL.

The V gene is TRBV5-1, the J gene TRBJ1-1, with 7 bases aligning to TRBD1. This CDR3 comprises 15 residues. The J segment lost 0 bases and the V segment lost 3 bases, leaving 5 bases of the junction unmatched. CDR1 SGHRS and CDR2 YFSETQ come from the germline V gene. The CDR3 DNA reads TGCGCCAGCAGCTCATCGACAGGGCTGAACACTGAAGCTTTCTTT. It specifies CASSSSTGLNTEAFF.

V gene TRBV28 combines with J gene TRBJ2-4; D remains unclear. Germline CDR1 is MDHEN and CDR2 is SYDVKM. V gave up 6 bases and J gave up 0 bases, with 12 bases separating them. The CDR3 has 15 residues. This chain's CDR3 is CASSTLGEAKNIQYF. The CDR3 DNA follows: TGTGCCAGCAGCACACTCGGTGAAGCCAAAAACATTCAGTACTTC.

The chain has TRBV6-5 and TRBJ2-5, with 7 nucleotides matching TRBD1. J lost 4 bases, V lost 6 bases, and 11 bases had no gene match. The CDR3 contains 15 residues. The germline gives CDR1 MNHEY, CDR2 SVGAGI. The DNA for the CDR3 is TGTGCCAGCAGCTCAAAGGGGGCAGGGGGAGAGACCCAGTACTTC. Protein sequence: CASSSKGAGGETQYF.

This clone has more than one count but fewer than ten. The chain couples TRBV27 to TRBJ2-7; TRBD1 might be the D (5 bases). There are 13 residues in the CDR3. The germline V gene encodes CDR1 MNHEY and CDR2 SMNVEV (reference sequence). V lost 1 base to trimming and J lost 6 bases, with 10 bases between them. The CDR3 loop reads CASSLLAGSEQYV. Written as DNA, the CDR3 is TGTGCCAGCAGTTTATTAGCAGGGTCCGAGCAGTACGTC.

The chain joins TRBV6-2 or TRBV6-3 to TRBJ1-5, with D possibly matching TRBD1 (5 bases). Germline assignment: CDR1 MNHEY and CDR2 SVGEGT. This CDR3 has 14 residues. V lost 1 base to trimming and J lost 4 bases, with 8 bases between them. The CDR3 here is CASSYWGVNQPQHF. DNA of the CDR3: TGTGCCAGCAGTTACTGGGGGGTTAATCAGCCCCAGCATTTT.

J is TRBJ2-1 and V is TRBV7-9, with unresolved D. Germline values: CDR1 SEHNR, CDR2 FQNEAQ (reference sequence). Trimming stripped 5 bases from V and 4 bases from J, with 15 bases between. This CDR3 is 15 amino acids long. The CDR3 sequence is CASSPPGTIYNEQFF. DNA of the CDR3: TGTGCCAGCAGCCCTCCAGGAACCATTTACAATGAGCAGTTCTTC.

The chain recombines TRBV7-2 with TRBJ2-3; D may be TRBD1 (5 bases). Trimming pared 2 bases from V and 5 bases from J, leaving 14 bases between. From germline, CDR1 is SGHTA and CDR2 FQGNSA. CDR3 length equals 15 residues. The CDR3 nucleotides are TGTGCCAGCAGCTTACAGGGCCCCGGAGAAGATACGCAGTATTTT. Its protein product is CASSLQGPGEDTQYF.

Here the CDR3 DNA reads TGTGCCAGCAGGAAGGAAAGGGGCACTGAAGCTTTCTTT. Protein product: CASRKERGTEAFF. The chain carries TRBV2 and TRBJ1-1; D may be TRBD1 (5 bases). Germline lookup yields CDR1 SNHLY and CDR2 FYNNEI. V shed 6 bases and J shed 4 bases, with 12 bases lying between them. The CDR3 runs 13 residues.

The chain couples TRBV4-3 to TRBJ1-2; D is unresolved. Germline values: CDR1 LGHNA, CDR2 YSLEER. The CDR3 runs to 13 residues. V was cut by 1 base and J by 7 bases, with 10 bases left in between. The DNA for the CDR3 is TGCGCCAGCAGCCAAGCCTCGAAGGGTGGCTACACCTTC. This encodes CASSQASKGGYTF.

This clone is a singleton in its sample. The V gene is TRBV19, the J gene TRBJ2-1; D not certain. Germline lookup yields CDR1 LNHDA and CDR2 SQIVND (reference sequence). V gave up 4 bases and J gave up 5 bases, with 15 bases separating them. This CDR3 region has 15 residues. The CDR3 region is CASSTGQTLHNEQFF. DNA of the CDR3: TGTGCCAGTAGTACAGGCCAGACTCTTCACAATGAGCAGTTCTTC.

As to this clone: Other DNA variants within this sample encode the same CDR3. This chain joins TRBV7-2 and TRBJ1-2; possible D gene TRBD1, 5 bases. Germline CDR1 is SGHTA and CDR2 is FQGNSA. The CDR3 runs 13 residues. V was clipped by 3 bases and J by 1 base, with 6 bases between them. CDR3 protein: CASSLGGNYGYTF. The CDR3 nucleotides are TGTGCCAGCAGCTTGGGGGGTAACTATGGCTACACCTTC.

The genes are TRBV6-2 or TRBV6-3 and TRBJ2-3, with unresolved D. The CDR3 is made up of 12 amino acids. V was trimmed by 6 bases and J by 6 bases, leaving 10 bases between them. Germline-derived CDR1 and CDR2 are MNHEY and SVGEGT. This CDR3 is CASSHRRDTQYF. CDR3 sequence (DNA): TGTGCCAGCAGCCATCGGCGGGATACGCAGTATTTT.

The chain links TRBV5-3 to TRBJ1-2, with D tentatively TRBD1 (5 bases). TRBV5-3 is identified as an open reading frame with a role that is uncertain. CDR3 length: 14 amino acids. Trimming removed 3 bases at V and 3 bases at J, with 12 bases between. The CDR3 region has the DNA TGTGCCAGAAGCTACCACGGGGCCGACTATGGCTACACCTTC. Amino acids: CARSYHGADYGYTF.

The CDR3 bases are TGTGCCAGCAGAGGACAGACTAACTATGGCTACACCTTC. It yields the protein CASRGQTNYGYTF. The V call is TRBV12-3 or TRBV12-4, the J call TRBJ1-2; TRBD1 is a possible D gene (6 bases). The germline V and J ends were trimmed by 6 bases and 0 bases, with 8 bases remaining between them. The CDR3 loop spans 13 amino acids.

This clone occurred once. The chain combines TRBV5-1 with TRBJ1-1; 7 bases are a match to TRBD1. V was pared by 2 bases and J by 9 bases, with 7 bases of the junction left unmatched. CDR3 length equals 13 residues. CDR1 and CDR2 from the germline V gene are SGHRS and YFSETQ. The CDR3: CASSLTGTDKAFF. The CDR3 DNA reads as TGCGCCAGCAGCTTAACCGGGACAGACAAAGCTTTCTTT.

The rearrangement links TRBV5-4 to TRBJ1-2; weak D call: TRBD1 (6 bases). Between the trimmed V and J ends, which lost 4 bases and 2 bases, there was a span of 9 bases. Germline CDR1 and CDR2: SGHNT and YYREEE (reference sequence). The CDR3 has 13 residues. In DNA, the CDR3 is TGTGCCAGCAGCCTCGGACAGAACTATGGCTACACCTTC. It encodes CASSLGQNYGYTF.

The chain carries TRBV30 and TRBJ2-3; D is unclear. The CDR3 has 14 amino acids. Trimming pared 1 base from V and 1 base from J, leaving 9 bases between. CDR1 is GTSNPN, CDR2 SVGIG, per germline (reference sequence). The CDR3 region has the DNA TGTGCCTGGAGTGAACTTGGGCGCACAGATACGCAGTATTTT. Encoded protein: CAWSELGRTDTQYF.

This chain joins TRBV19 and TRBJ2-1; no firm D call. The CDR3 loop spans 12 amino acids. V shed 5 bases and J shed 10 bases, with 12 bases lying between them. Germline CDR1 LNHDA, CDR2 SQIVND (reference sequence). CDR3 bases: TGTGCCAGTAGTCACACAAGGAACGAGCAGTTCTTC. Its translation is CASSHTRNEQFF.

This clone was picked up a small number of times. The rearrangement joins TRBV19 to TRBJ1-5; D is undetermined. V shed 3 bases and J shed 0 bases, with 15 bases lying between them. Germline CDR1 and CDR2: LNHDA and SQIVND (reference sequence). The CDR3 has 17 residues. DNA for the CDR3: TGTGCCAGTAGTATTCGGTCCGGAGTCTATAGCAATCAGCCCCAGCATTTT. This translates into CASSIRSGVYSNQPQHF.

In its sample, this clone was seen a few times. This chain links TRBV4-2 with TRBJ1-2, with D tentatively TRBD1 (5 bases). The V and J ends lost 1 base and 5 bases respectively, with 11 bases between them. Germline V gene sequence: CDR1 LGHNA, CDR2 YNFKEQ. There are 14 residues in the CDR3. The CDR3 DNA sequence: TGTGCCAGCAGCCAAGCTGCTCAGGGATATGGCTACACCTTC. Encoded protein: CASSQAAQGYGYTF.

This clone turned up a few times. The chain recombines TRBV21-1 with TRBJ2-7; the table's D call, TRBD1, has no DNA check behind it. TRBV21-1 is noted as a pseudogene. This CDR3 has 15 residues. The CDR3 loop is CASSNLDRALGEQYF. CDR3 DNA sequence: TGTGCCAGCAGCAACCTCGACAGGGCCCTTGGCGAGCAGTACTTC.

This clone came up a few times. This sequence joins TRBV18 and TRBJ2-7, with a possible D match to TRBD1 (6 bases). The CDR3 covers 15 residues. Germline CDR1 and CDR2: KGHSH and LQKENI. The ends were cut back, 3 bases at V and 0 bases at J, with 12 bases in the middle. CDR3 bases: TGTGCCAGCTCACCGGGGGCAGGTAGCTCCTACGAGCAGTACTTC. Its protein product is CASSPGAGSSYEQYF.

Concerning this clone itself: The same CDR3 is also encoded by other DNA sequences in this sample. J is TRBJ1-1 and V is TRBV3-1 (or the pseudogene TRBV3-2), with 8 bases matching TRBD1. The CDR3 sequence is 14 residues long. Germline assignment: CDR1 LGHDT and CDR2 YNNKEL (reference sequence). V was clipped by 4 bases and J by 4 bases; unmatched bases: 5. In DNA, the CDR3 is TGTGCCAGCAGCCGACGAACAGGGGGCACTGAAGCTTTCTTT. Translating it yields CASSRRTGGTEAFF.

As concerns this clone: This sample includes further DNA sequences coding for the same CDR3. The chain combines TRBV5-1 with TRBJ2-1; 9 positions match TRBD2. Trimming removed 0 bases from V and 6 bases from J; junction bases left unmatched: 4. Germline lookup yields CDR1 SGHRS and CDR2 YFSETQ. CDR3 length equals 15 residues. In DNA form, the CDR3 reads TGCGCCAGCAGCTTGGTGACTAGCGGCCCCAATGAGCAGTTCTTC. This codes for CASSLVTSGPNEQFF.

This chain links TRBV9 with TRBJ1-3; D is uncertain. Trimming removed 5 bases from V and 0 bases from J, with 12 bases in between. The CDR3 runs to 15 residues. Germline V CDR1 and CDR2: SGDLS, YYNGEE. The CDR3 sequence: CASRPTPHSGNTIYF. The CDR3 region has the DNA TGTGCCAGCAGACCCACACCCCACTCTGGAAACACCATATATTTT.